These T cell receptor beta chains were read from a single sample in a study of shared clonotypes between healthy human individuals. Only in-frame clones appear in the TCRdb table, and some are missing; sequencing was by immunoSEQ multiplex PCR. In the table there are some 1,400,000 clones, about 96% of which are singletons. The specimen sequenced was naive CD4+ T cells sorted from blood. Source of these receptors: a young man in good health. Each CDR3 is given without its conserved first and last residue.

TRBV18,TRBJ1-5,ASSPVRTRDQPQH
TRBV27,TRBJ2-7,ASSPLAGALLYEQY
TRBV19,TRBJ1-5,ASRSSGDGSNQPQH
TRBV5-1,TRBJ2-7,ASSLQG
TRBV5-1,TRBJ2-1,ASTHWTRNDNEQF
TRBV2,TRBJ2-7,ASSLTRYEQY
TRBV5-1,TRBJ2-7,ASSSGLAGTYEQY
TRBV6-1,TRBJ2-1,ASSEAPHLGFGEQF
TRBV2,TRBJ1-2,ASSSNREINGYT
TRBV5-4,TRBJ2-3,ASSLWSTDTQY
TRBV5-1,TRBJ2-7,ASSGMGRSLDEQY
TRBV2,TRBJ1-4,ASSERTVNEKLF
TRBV7-2,TRBJ2-2,ASSPFAVAGPGELF
TRBV6-1,TRBJ2-2,ASSEVSGTNGELF
TRBV5-1,TRBJ1-1,ASSTSGGMTEAF
TRBV6-5,TRBJ2-7,ASSYSLGREQY
TRBV18,TRBJ1-4,ASSPRSQGSANEKLF
TRBV19,TRBJ2-7,ASSRDSSYEQY
TRBV30,TRBJ1-5,AWSLGLVGQPQH
TRBV2,TRBJ2-7,ASSGSGYEQY
TRBV7-9,TRBJ2-2,ASSSRTGPGELF
TRBV27,TRBJ2-3,ASSLIGLARADTQY
TRBV6-6,TRBJ2-1,ASSLLSGDTYNEQF
TRBV18,TRBJ1-3,ASSPMAVSGNTIY
TRBV6-6,TRBJ1-3,ASSAIPGLSGNTIY
TRBV2,TRBJ2-3,ASRDGTRGTDTQY
TRBV5-4,TRBJ2-1,ASSLLEIRSYNEQF
TRBV5-4,TRBJ2-1,ASSGGTSGTHYNEQF
TRBV18,TRBJ2-7,ASSPVDSYEQY
TRBV7-2,TRBJ1-3,ASSLRVTWGNTIY
TRBV29-1,TRBJ1-5,SVEEFGGQPQH
TRBV7-2,TRBJ2-1,ASSTGTPQREQF
TRBV5-1,TRBJ2-2,ASSLGQGLNTGELF
TRBV7-2,TRBJ1-2,ASSLARHAS
TRBV18,TRBJ2-1,ASSLTENEQF
TRBV6-1,TRBJ2-1,ASQAQRYMNEQF